This entry is about one TCR beta chain. In the source study's methods: Amplified reference gene primers provided the basis for estimating nucleated cell counts. The data were produced by immunoSEQ multiplex PCR, yet TCRdb's version contains in-frame clones alone and is incomplete. For V, J and clone size, that table is used; D and trimming come from the DNA. The sample holds about 110,000 clones, more than 70% seen once. Trimming cost V 1 base and J 0 bases, with 4 bases left between them. Germline V gene lookup returns CDR1 LGHDT and CDR2 YNNKEL (reference sequence). CDR3 length equals 15 residues. The sample belongs to a study of blood T cell repertoires in COVID-19. Study at large: Samples representing acute and convalescent COVID-19 were sourced from the United States, Italy and Spain. PBMCs, B-cell-depleted T cells, or T cells were the source of the cDNA or gDNA that made up the material.

Sequenced material: peripheral blood. The TCR originated in a woman aged 45-65 years with acute or convalescent COVID-19. The chain combines TRBV3-1 (or the pseudogene TRBV3-2) with TRBJ2-6; D remains ambiguous. CDR3 sequence: CASSQGPSGANVLTF. Here the CDR3 DNA reads TGTGCCAGCAGCCAAGGGCCCTCTGGGGCCAACGTCCTGACTTTC.